This record covers a single T cell receptor beta chain. The table lists this clonotype with many counts. Its antigen is unknown. It has no much larger one-base neighbor in the sample; base qualities were not kept. This sample was taken from a study of early T cells in non-severe SARS-CoV-2 infection listed by TCRdb under 2021. Regarding the complete study: Bulk RNA from unsorted whole blood was used for TCR sequencing, so alpha and beta chains could not be paired.

The study was a case-control design nested within a healthcare worker cohort in London, UK, with weekly nasopharyngeal swab PCR tests and blood sampling. Healthcare workers were recruited during the week of the UK lockdown, between 23 and 31 March 2020, and followed weekly for up to roughly 15 weeks. CDR1 GTSNPN and CDR2 SVGIG were looked up in the germline V gene (reference sequence). V ends up 3 bases short and J 0 bases short, with an unmatched junction base count of 8. There are 16 amino acids in the CDR3, from cysteine to phenylalanine inclusive. Kept here is only the CDR3 DNA, which spans 48 bases and is read in frame from base 1. Library prep was done by 5' RACE. Instrument used: NextSeq 500. To correct for sequencing error and PCR bias, the TCR library protocol tagged individual cDNA molecules with unique molecular identifiers. Both TCR alpha and beta chains were sequenced, and tight co-correlation was observed between alpha and beta sequence abundances in each sample. Per the authors' processing: Decombinator V4 was used to annotate TCR sequences for V gene, J gene and CDR3. Expanded TCRs were defined as changing significantly between any two time points under a Poisson model with p below 0.0001. TCR abundances were normalised to the total number of TCRs sequenced per sample and were expressed as counts per million. TRAV1-2 paired with TRAJ12, TRAJ20 or TRAJ33 defined MAIT TCRs, while TRAV10 paired with TRAJ18 defined iNKT TCRs. VDJdb, accessed on 1 November 2021, was searched for TCRs annotated for CMV, EBV and SARS-CoV-2, and TCRs annotated for more than one antigen were excluded. TCRdb reworked the public reads: Q25 trimming with fastp, MiXCR clone assembly, productive beta chains retained. Each entry is one CDR3 protein sequence, shown with its most common DNA and genes. These V and J calls originate from TCRdb's pipeline instead of the authors' own analysis. The sample table holds tens of thousands of distinct CDR3 sequences, of which around 9.9% were seen once. The ten largest make up about 9.5% of the sample.

General conclusions and limits of the study: Matching against VDJdb was skewed toward anti-spike CD8 responses, likely underestimated virus-specific expansions, and missed private and CD4 specificities.

Source material: whole blood. The V and J genes are TRBV30 and TRBJ2-1; TRBD2 agrees with 7 junctional bases. The sequence was collected from an adult who was a healthcare worker with PCR-confirmed SARS-CoV-2 infection or an uninfected control (not recorded which). The CDR3 sequence is CAWRGPRTSSYNEQFF. The DNA sequence follows: TGTGCCTGGAGAGGCCCTAGGACTAGCTCCTACAATGAGCAGTTCTTC.